The T cell receptor beta chain under discussion was sequenced for a study of shared clonotypes between healthy human individuals (dated by TCRdb to the early 2020s). Turning to the overall study: The cohort comprised a couple of women and a few men aged 18 to 49 years. To increase sequencing depth and limit assay-specific biases, different laboratories used diverse techniques to prepare libraries and sequence TCR repertoires. Leukapheresis yielded between about 0.85 and 10 billion PBMCs per donor. Per donor, three plates each were used for CD4 naive and CD4 memory, two for CD8 naive, and one for CD8 memory. The study deeply sequenced blood TCR repertoires of five healthy adults to estimate repertoire size and the extent of clonotype sharing between individuals. General study outcomes and caveats: Pairwise subsampling led to the expectation that sequencing depth would affect the degree of clonotype sharing among donors. Higher generation probabilities were observed for clonotypes shared by all four sorted-subset donors than for non-shared clonotypes. The genetic and exposure-history diversity represented was limited by the small number of donors. Incomplete sequencing was indicated by rarefaction of sorted-subset datasets, despite the large sequencing depth. Sharing across several donors was observed for approximately 5% of naive CD4, 3% to 4% of naive CD8, 2.3% of memory CD4, and over 0.3% of memory CD8 clonotypes. Sampling was limited to blood, and TCR repertoires in tissue likely differ from TCR repertoires in blood. Larger estimated clonotype richness was generally found for naive subsets than for memory subsets.

V is clipped by 4 bases and J by 3 bases, and the sequence between their germline boundaries is 12 bases long. Including the terminal cysteine and phenylalanine, the CDR3 comprises 14 residues. The retained sequence is limited to the CDR3, 42 bases, with the frame set at the first base. Looking up the germline V gene yields CDR1 SGDLS and CDR2 YYNGEE. Healthy HIV-negative adults with no recently reported acute infections or vaccinations were included as donors. Every donor was a Caucasian adult living in Nashville, Tennessee, USA. CD4+ T cells were enriched through magnetic negative selection, after which naive cells were positively selected on CD45RA and the remaining negative fraction served as the memory subset. After blood collection by leukapheresis, PBMCs were isolated using Ficoll-Histopaque density gradient centrifugation and then cryopreserved in the vapor phase of liquid nitrogen. Analytical flow cytometry was used to check the purity and quantity of every magnetically sorted T cell population. Genomic DNA was isolated from each sorted fraction and quantified by UV absorbance on a Nanodrop 2000c.

This clone has just one count. Its recognized antigen is unknown. No per-base quality is available; no much larger clone lies one base away. Using the deep immunoSEQ assay, multiplex PCR amplified TCR CDR3 regions from genomic DNA. For each cell subset, the extracted genomic DNA was distributed evenly across all wells of several immunoSEQ 96-well plates, and each plate served as one replicate. Each replicate PCR for sorted subsets received approximately 200 ng genomic DNA, equal to around 32,000 T cell genomes. Purified libraries were measured with a Qubit 3.0 fluorometer, size-checked on a Bioanalyzer 2100, and measured again with the KAPA Library Quantification kit. Every immunoSEQ 96-well plate was sequenced on a dedicated single-read 150-cycle Illumina NextSeq 550 flow cell. Regarding the original processing steps: The immunoSEQ output contained only junctional sequences without quality scores, so filtering could not match that applied to full-length reads. To assign V/J genes and CDR3, sequences were annotated against IMGT germline references using PyIR, a Python wrapper for IgBLAST v1.9. Any read was removed if the V/J assignment was weak (E-value above 1e-6), the CDR3 was missing, or the read contained stop codons, out-of-frame junctions, or ambiguous translated residues. V3J clonotypes were defined as sequences sharing an identical inferred V gene, J gene, and CDR3 amino acid sequence. Percentage overlap between repertoires was computed as shared unique clonotypes divided by the size of the smaller repertoire. Three approaches were used to assess repertoire richness: RTK rarefaction, the Chao1 estimator, and Recon v2.1 estimates of unobserved clonotypes. Generation probabilities were computed with OLGA for all TCRbeta clonotypes obtained by the gDNA method from several donors. As stored in TCRdb, this immuneACCESS dataset retains in-frame rearrangements with V and J assigned. A fraction of the clones does not appear; measured against another copy, unresolved V genes explain less than half of the discrepancy, and the remainder lacks a known reason. V and J calls and clone size come straight from that table; D and trimming were deduced from the DNA. Within this sample are about 2 million clones, with roughly 94% of them counted one time only. The top ten clonotypes cover more than 0.1% of the sample.

The chain employs TRBV9 and TRBJ2-3; a tentative D call is TRBD2 (5 bases match). This clonotype originated in a man between 18 and 29 years old in good health. Sample: naive CD4+ T cells sorted from blood. The meaning of the sample's cell subset or site label: CD45RA+ positively selected. The CDR3: CASSPTTGTDTQYF. The nucleotide sequence reads as follows: TGTGCCAGCAGCCCGACGACGGGAACAGATACGCAGTATTTT.